This passage covers 18 T cell receptor beta chains from one sample sequenced in a study of control samples from healthy donors and cancer patients. This table comes from immunoSEQ multiplex PCR, and its TCRdb copy is limited to in-frame clones, with some not included. In the table there are over 70,000 clones, less than 90% of which are singletons. The sample taken for sequencing was blood. Source of these receptors: a woman aged 55-75 years in good health.

V and J are TRBV11-2 and TRBJ2-1, with 14 bases aligning to TRBD2. The V gene's germline CDR1 is SGHAT and CDR2 FQNNGV. Trimming removed 5 bases from V and 5 bases from J; junction bases left unmatched: 11. CDR3 length: 18 residues. The CDR3 DNA reads as TGTGCCAGCAGCACCCCCCGGGGGACTAGCGGGAGACACAATGAGCAGTTCTTC. It codes for CASSTPRGTSGRHNEQFF.

The chain employs TRBV14 and TRBJ2-5; D remains ambiguous. The CDR3 consists of 13 residues. CDR1 SGHDN and CDR2 FVKESK come from the germline V gene. V lost 3 bases and J lost 7, with 12 bases in between. The CDR3 DNA follows: TGTGCCAGCAGCCAGGCTCTGTTTGGGACCCAGTACTTC. The encoded protein is CASSQALFGTQYF.

The V call is TRBV7-8, the J call TRBJ2-5, with D tentatively TRBD1 (6 bases). CDR3 length: 15 residues. Trimming removed 5 bases from V and 5 bases from J, with 18 bases in between. The germline V gene has CDR1 SGHVS and CDR2 FQNEAQ. CDR3 amino acids: CASSRYQGTAETQYF. The CDR3 nucleotides read TGTGCCAGCAGCCGCTACCAGGGGACGGCGGAGACCCAGTACTTC.

Here the CDR3 DNA reads TGTGCCAGCAGCCAGAGGGGTCTTAGCACAGATACGCAGTATTTT. It specifies CASSQRGLSTDTQYF. This sequence joins TRBV3-1 (or the pseudogene TRBV3-2) and TRBJ2-3, with D possibly called TRBD1 or TRBD2 (5 bases each). CDR3 length equals 15 residues. CDR1 LGHDT and CDR2 YNNKEL come from the germline V gene (reference sequence). Trimming left V 3 bases short and J 0 bases short, with 10 bases between.

The chain uses TRBV5-1 and TRBJ2-1, with 9 nucleotides matching TRBD2. V was clipped by 0 bases and J by 8 bases; unmatched bases: 12. This CDR3 is built from 17 residues. CDR1 is SGHRS, CDR2 YFSETQ, per germline. The chain's CDR3 is CASSLAGRRGGFDEQFF. DNA for the CDR3: TGCGCCAGCAGCTTGGCCGGACGGCGGGGGGGCTTCGATGAGCAGTTCTTC.

V gene TRBV19 combines with J gene TRBJ2-1, with TRBD2 identical over 7 bases. V lost 10 bases and J lost 8; bases outside the gene matches: 2. Looked up from germline, CDR1 is LNHDA and CDR2 is SQIVND (reference sequence). CDR3 length: 10 residues. This CDR3 is CATRGDEQFF. CDR3 coding DNA: TGTGCCACCCGGGGGGATGAGCAGTTCTTC.

The chain recombines TRBV2 with TRBJ1-3; D is possibly TRBD1 (6 bases). The germline CDR1 and CDR2 sequences are SNHLY and FYNNEI. Between the trimmed V and J ends, which lost 4 bases and 0 bases, there was a span of 22 bases. The CDR3 runs 19 residues. CDR3 sequence: CASSVGGIYLPSSGNTIYF. CDR3 DNA: TGTGCCAGCAGTGTGGGGGGCATTTACCTTCCGAGCTCTGGAAACACCATATATTTT.

This sequence joins TRBV29-1 and TRBJ1-2; D remains ambiguous. Germline CDR1 SQVTM, CDR2 ANQGSEA. The CDR3 runs to 13 residues. V was cut by 2 bases and J by 5 bases, with 12 bases left in between. The CDR3: CSVEKGGGYGYTF. CDR3 in DNA: TGCAGCGTTGAAAAGGGAGGAGGATATGGCTACACCTTC.

The J gene is TRBJ1-1, the V gene TRBV5-5; 9 positions match TRBD1. V dropped 3 bases and J dropped 1; count of bases not matched to a gene: 13. Germline values: CDR1 SGHKS, CDR2 YYEKEE (reference sequence). The CDR3 totals 18 residues. CDR3 nucleotides: TGTGCCAGCAGCTCTAACCGGGACAGGGATGGTGGGAACACTGAAGCTTTCTTT. Translation gives CASSSNRDRDGGNTEAFF.

V gene TRBV19 combines with J gene TRBJ1-1; D possibly corresponds to TRBD1 (6 bases). Germline-derived CDR1 and CDR2 are LNHDA and SQIVND (reference sequence). The V end was cut by 6 bases, the J end by 4 bases, with 18 bases between. The CDR3 runs 15 residues. The CDR3 nucleotides read TGTGCCAGTAGGGCAAAACAGGGTGTGGGCACTGAAGCTTTCTTT. Amino acids: CASRAKQGVGTEAFF. Full variable domain (outside the CDR3, taken from reference TRBV19 and TRBJ1-1): DGGITQSPKYLFRKEGQNVTLSCEQNLNHDAMYWYRQDPGQGLRLIYYSQIVNDFQKGDIAEGYSVSREKKESFPLTVTSAQKNPTAFYLCASRAKQGVGTEAFFGQGTRLTVV.

The chain combines TRBV5-4 with TRBJ1-2, with D maybe TRBD1 (6 bases). This CDR3 comprises 13 residues. CDR1 is SGHNT, CDR2 YYREEE, per germline (reference sequence). V was pared by 5 bases and J by 4 bases, with 12 bases between. In nucleotides, the CDR3 is TGTGCCAGCAGTCCAACAGGGTTCTATGGCTACACCTTC. It encodes CASSPTGFYGYTF.

Notes on this clone: One end of the junction is discordant with germline, which a read error may explain. This chain uses TRBV9 with TRBJ2-3; 8 positions match TRBD1. Germline V CDR1 and CDR2: SGDLS, YYNGEE. CDR3 length: 15 residues. The CDR3 DNA is TGTGCCAGCAGCCCCAGAGGGACAGGCACAGATGCGCAGTATTTT. This sequence encodes CASSPRGTGTDAQYF.

The genes are TRBV2 and TRBJ1-2, with a tentative D call TRBD1 (6 bases). Germline CDR1 is SNHLY and CDR2 is FYNNEI. V gave up 6 bases and J gave up 7 bases, with 12 bases separating them. The CDR3 extends over 12 amino acids. CDR3 DNA sequence: TGTGCCAGCAGGGAGACAGGTCTTGGCTACACCTTC. This sequence encodes CASRETGLGYTF.

The chain carries TRBV30 and TRBJ1-3, with TRBD1 as a possible D gene (5 bases). V lost 2 bases to trimming and J lost 9 bases, with 14 bases between them. CDR3 length: 13 amino acids. Per the germline V gene, CDR1 is GTSNPN and CDR2 is SVGIG (reference sequence). CDR3: CAWSLGEWGTIYF. The CDR3 bases are TGTGCCTGGAGTTTGGGGGAGTGGGGCACCATATATTTT. The full variable domain, rest sourced from reference TRBV30 and TRBJ1-3, is SQTIHQWPATLVQPVGSPLSLECTVEGTSNPNLYWYRQAAGRGLQLLFYSVGIGQISSEVPQNLSASRPQDRQFILSSKKLLLSDSGFYLCAWSLGEWGTIYFGEGSWLTVV.

In regard to this clone: The junction does not match germline at one end; this may be a read error. V gene TRBV28 combines with J gene TRBJ2-2; D possibly uses TRBD1 or TRBD2 (6 bases each). The germline V gene has CDR1 MDHEN and CDR2 SYDVKM. This CDR3 comprises 16 residues. CDR3 nucleotide sequence: TGTGCCAGCACCAACCGCCGGGGGCCATGGCACCGGGGAGCTGTTTTT. Its protein is CASTNRRGPWHRGAVF.

The rearrangement uses TRBV15 and TRBJ2-3; either TRBD1 or TRBD2 may fit D (5 bases each). From germline, CDR1 is LNHNV and CDR2 YYDKDF (reference sequence). V was pared by 10 bases and J by 0 bases, with 11 bases between. The CDR3 runs 13 residues. This chain's CDR3 is CAITGHSTDTQYF. CDR3 coding DNA: TGTGCCATCACGGGGCATAGCACAGATACGCAGTATTTT.

This clone was seen a single time. The rearrangement uses TRBV11-2 and TRBJ2-3; D is ambiguous. V lost 5 bases and J 2 bases, leaving 17 bases between the germline ends. The CDR3 has 16 amino acids. Germline assignment: CDR1 SGHAT and CDR2 FQNNGV. The CDR3: CASSPRFTLNTDTQYF. CDR3 sequence (DNA): TGTGCCAGCAGCCCCCGGTTTACTCTCAACACAGATACGCAGTATTTT. Combining the CDR3 with reference TRBV11-2 and TRBJ2-3 gives the whole variable domain EAGVAQSPRYKIIEKRQSVAFWCNPISGHATLYWYQQILGQGPKLLIQFQNNGVVDDSQLPKDRFSAERLKGVDSTLKIQPAKLEDSAVYLCASSPRFTLNTDTQYFGPGTRLTVL.

The chain links TRBV28 to TRBJ2-3; the match to TRBD2 covers 8 bases. There are 16 residues in the CDR3. The ends lost 4 bases at V and 0 bases at J; junction bases unmatched: 6. The germline CDR1 and CDR2 sequences are MDHEN and SYDVKM. CDR3 bases: TGTGCCAGCAGTTCCGCACTAGCGGAGAGCACAGATACGCAGTATTTT. It yields the protein CASSSALAESTDTQYF.